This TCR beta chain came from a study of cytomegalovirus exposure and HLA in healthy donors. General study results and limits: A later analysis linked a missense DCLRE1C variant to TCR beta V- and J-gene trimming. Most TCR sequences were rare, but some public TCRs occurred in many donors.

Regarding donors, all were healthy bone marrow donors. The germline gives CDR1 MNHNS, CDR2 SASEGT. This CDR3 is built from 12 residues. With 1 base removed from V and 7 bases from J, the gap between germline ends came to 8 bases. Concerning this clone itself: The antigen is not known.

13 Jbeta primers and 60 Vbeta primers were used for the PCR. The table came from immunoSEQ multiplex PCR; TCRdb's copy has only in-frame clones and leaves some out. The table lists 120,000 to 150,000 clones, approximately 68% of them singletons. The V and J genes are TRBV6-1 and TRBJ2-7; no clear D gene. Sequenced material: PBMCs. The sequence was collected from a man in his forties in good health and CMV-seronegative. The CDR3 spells CASSEGVREQYF. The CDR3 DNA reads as TGTGCCAGCAGTGAAGGGGTGCGGGAGCAGTACTTC.